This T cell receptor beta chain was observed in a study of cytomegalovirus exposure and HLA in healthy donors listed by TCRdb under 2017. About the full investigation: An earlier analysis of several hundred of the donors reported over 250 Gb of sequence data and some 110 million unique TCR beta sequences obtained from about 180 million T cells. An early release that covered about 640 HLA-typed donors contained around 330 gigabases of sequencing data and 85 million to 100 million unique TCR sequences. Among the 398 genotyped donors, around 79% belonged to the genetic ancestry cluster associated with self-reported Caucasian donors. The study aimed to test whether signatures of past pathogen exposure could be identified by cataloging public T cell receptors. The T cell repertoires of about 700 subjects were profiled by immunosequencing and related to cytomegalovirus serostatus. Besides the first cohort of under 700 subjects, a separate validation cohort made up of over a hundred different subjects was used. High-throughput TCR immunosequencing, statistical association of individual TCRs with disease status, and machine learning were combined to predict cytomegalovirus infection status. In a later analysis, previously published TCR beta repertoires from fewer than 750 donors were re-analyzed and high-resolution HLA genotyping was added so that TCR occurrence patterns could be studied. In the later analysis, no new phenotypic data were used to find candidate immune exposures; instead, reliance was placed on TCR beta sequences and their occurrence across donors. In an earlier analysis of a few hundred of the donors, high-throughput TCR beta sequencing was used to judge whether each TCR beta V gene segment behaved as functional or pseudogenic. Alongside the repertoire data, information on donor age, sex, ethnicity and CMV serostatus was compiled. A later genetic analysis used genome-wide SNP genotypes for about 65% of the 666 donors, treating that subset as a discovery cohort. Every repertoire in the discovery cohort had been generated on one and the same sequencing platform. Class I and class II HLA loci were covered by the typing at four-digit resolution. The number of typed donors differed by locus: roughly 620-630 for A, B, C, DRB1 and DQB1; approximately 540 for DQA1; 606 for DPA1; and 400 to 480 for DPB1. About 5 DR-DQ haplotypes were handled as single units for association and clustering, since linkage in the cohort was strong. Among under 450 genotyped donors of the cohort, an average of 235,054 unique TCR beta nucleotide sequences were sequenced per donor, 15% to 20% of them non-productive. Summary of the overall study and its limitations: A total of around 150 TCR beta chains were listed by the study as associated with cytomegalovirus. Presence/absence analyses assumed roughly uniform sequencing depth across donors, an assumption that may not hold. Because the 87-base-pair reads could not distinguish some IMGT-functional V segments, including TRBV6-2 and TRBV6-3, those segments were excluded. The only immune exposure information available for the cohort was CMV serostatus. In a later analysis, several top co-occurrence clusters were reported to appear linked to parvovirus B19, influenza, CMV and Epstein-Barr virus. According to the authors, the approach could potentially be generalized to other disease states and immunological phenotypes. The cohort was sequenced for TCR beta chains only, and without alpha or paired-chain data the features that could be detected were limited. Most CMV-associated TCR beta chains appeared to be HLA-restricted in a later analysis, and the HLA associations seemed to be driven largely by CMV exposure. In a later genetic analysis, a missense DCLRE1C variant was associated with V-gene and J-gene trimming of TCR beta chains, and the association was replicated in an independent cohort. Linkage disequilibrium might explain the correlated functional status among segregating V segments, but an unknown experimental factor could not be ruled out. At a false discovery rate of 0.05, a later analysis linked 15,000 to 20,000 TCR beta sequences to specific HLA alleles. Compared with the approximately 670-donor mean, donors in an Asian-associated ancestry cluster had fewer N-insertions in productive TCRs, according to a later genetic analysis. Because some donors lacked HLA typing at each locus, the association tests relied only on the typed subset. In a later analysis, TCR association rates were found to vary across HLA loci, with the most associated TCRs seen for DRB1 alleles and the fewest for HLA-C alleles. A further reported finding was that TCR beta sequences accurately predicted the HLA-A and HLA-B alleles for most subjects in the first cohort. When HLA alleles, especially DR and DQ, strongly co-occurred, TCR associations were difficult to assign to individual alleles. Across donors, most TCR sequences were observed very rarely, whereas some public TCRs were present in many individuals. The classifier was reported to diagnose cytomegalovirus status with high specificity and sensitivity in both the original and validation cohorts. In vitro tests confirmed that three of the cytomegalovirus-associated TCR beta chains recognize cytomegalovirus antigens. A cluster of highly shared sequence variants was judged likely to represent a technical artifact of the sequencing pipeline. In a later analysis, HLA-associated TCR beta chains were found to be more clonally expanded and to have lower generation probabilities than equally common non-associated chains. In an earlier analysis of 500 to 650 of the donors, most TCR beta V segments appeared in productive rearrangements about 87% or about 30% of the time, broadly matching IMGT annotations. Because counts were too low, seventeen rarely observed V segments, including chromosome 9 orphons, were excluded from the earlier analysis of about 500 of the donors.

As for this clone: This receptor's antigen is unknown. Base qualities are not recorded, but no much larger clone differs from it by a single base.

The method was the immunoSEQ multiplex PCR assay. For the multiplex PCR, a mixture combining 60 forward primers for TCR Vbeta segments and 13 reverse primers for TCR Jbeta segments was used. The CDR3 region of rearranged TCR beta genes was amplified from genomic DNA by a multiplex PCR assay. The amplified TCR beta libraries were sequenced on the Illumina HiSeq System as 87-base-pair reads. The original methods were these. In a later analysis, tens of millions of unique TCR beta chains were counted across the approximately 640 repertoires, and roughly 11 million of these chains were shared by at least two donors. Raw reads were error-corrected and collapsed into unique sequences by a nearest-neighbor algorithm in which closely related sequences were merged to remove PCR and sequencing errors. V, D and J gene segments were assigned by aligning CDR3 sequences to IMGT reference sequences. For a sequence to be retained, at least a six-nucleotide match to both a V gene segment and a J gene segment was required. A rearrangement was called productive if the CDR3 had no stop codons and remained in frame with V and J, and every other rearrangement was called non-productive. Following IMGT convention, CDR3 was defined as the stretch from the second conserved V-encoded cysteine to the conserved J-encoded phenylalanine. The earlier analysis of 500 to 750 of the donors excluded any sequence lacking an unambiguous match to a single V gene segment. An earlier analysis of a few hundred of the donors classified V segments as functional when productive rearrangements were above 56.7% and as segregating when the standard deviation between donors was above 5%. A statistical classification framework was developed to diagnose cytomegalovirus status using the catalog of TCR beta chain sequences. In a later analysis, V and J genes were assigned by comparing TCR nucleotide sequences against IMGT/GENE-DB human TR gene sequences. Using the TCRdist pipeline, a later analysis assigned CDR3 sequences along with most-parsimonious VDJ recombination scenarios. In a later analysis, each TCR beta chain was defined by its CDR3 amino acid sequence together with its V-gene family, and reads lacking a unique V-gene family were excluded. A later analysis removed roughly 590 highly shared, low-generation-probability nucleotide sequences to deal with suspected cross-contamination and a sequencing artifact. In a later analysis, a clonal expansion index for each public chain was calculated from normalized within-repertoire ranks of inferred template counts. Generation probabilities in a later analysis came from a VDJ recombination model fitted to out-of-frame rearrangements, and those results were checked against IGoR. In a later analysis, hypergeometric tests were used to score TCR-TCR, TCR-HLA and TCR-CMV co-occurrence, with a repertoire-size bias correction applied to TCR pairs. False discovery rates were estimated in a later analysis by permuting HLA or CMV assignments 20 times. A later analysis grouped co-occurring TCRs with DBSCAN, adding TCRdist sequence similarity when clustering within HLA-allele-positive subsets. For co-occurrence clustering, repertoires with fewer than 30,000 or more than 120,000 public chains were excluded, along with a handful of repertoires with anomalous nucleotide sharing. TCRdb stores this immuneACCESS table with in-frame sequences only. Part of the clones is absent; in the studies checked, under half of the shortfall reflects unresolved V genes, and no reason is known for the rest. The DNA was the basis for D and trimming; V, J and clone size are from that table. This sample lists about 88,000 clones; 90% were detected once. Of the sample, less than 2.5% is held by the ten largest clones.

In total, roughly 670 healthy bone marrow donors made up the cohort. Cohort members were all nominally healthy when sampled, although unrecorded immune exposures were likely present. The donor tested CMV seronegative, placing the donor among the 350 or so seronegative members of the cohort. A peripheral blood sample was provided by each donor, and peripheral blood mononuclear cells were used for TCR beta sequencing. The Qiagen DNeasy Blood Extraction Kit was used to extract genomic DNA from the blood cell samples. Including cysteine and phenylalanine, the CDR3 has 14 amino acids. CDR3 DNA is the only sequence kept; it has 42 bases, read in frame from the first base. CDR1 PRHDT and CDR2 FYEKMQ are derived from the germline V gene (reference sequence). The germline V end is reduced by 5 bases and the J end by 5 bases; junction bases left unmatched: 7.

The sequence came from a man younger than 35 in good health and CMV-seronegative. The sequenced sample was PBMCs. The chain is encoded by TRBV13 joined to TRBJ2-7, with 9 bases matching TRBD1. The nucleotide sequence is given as TGTGCCAGCAGCCCAGGACAGGGGTTTAACGAGCAGTACTTC. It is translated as CASSPGQGFNEQYF. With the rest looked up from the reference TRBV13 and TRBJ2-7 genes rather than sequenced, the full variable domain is AAGVIQSPRHLIKEKRETATLKCYPIPRHDTVYWYQQGPGQDPQFLISFYEKMQSDKGSIPDRFSAQQFSDYHSELNMSSLELGDSALYFCASSPGQGFNEQYFGPGTRLTVT.